The clone carrying this T cell receptor beta chain appeared many times. Its specificity is unknown. These data originate in a study of T cells after yellow fever vaccination. Regarding the study as a whole: Weaker in magnitude, the secondary response showed a faster peak on day 5 versus 15. Post-booster repertoires contained most primary-vaccination clones again (96% CD4, roughly 90% CD8).

CDR3 length: 15 amino acids. CDR1 and CDR2 from the germline V gene are SGHAT and FQNNGV. V gave up 5 bases and J gave up 2 bases, with 14 bases separating them. UMIs were added to TCR cDNA along with a universal primer site when it was made by 5'RACE template switching. TCRdb itself ran the 5' RACE reads through MiXCR, one entry per CDR3 protein. Of about 69,000 distinct CDR3 sequences in the sample, 5.5% to 7.5% were seen once. Material: CD4+ T cells sorted from PBMCs, obtained about 2 weeks after the first yellow fever vaccination. The chain combines TRBV11-2 with TRBJ2-3, with D possibly called TRBD1 or TRBD2 (5 bases each). The receptor comes from a man between 18 and 35 years old who received the YFV17D yellow fever vaccine. CDR3 region: CASSPRDLSTDTQYF. In DNA form, the CDR3 reads TGTGCCAGCAGCCCCCGGGACCTGTCCACAGATACGCAGTATTTT. The variable domain in full, with the rest retrieved from reference TRBV11-2 and TRBJ2-3, is EAGVAQSPRYKIIEKRQSVAFWCNPISGHATLYWYQQILGQGPKLLIQFQNNGVVDDSQLPKDRFSAERLKGVDSTLKIQPAKLEDSAVYLCASSPRDLSTDTQYFGPGTRLTVL.